The 28 T cell receptor beta chains reported below all come from one sample, sequenced in a study of blood T cells in healthy people across ages. Through a sample-barcoded 5' primer and a J-beta primer mix, a second PCR was run for roughly 7 to 11 cycles. TCRdb re-derived calls from the 5' RACE reads in MiXCR, one entry per CDR3 protein. The table includes about 650,000 distinct CDR3 sequences, less than 40% detected once. The sample consisted of blood. These receptors all come from a woman older than 75 in good health.

In the case of this clonotype: A much larger clonotype is one base distant, so this may be a read error. This chain links TRBV6-1 with TRBJ2-7; the match to TRBD1 covers 8 bases. CDR1 and CDR2 (germline): MNHNS, SASEGT. The CDR3 is made up of 14 amino acids. Trimming took 6 bases from V and 6 from J; bases not matched to a gene: 10. CDR3 DNA sequence: TGTGCCAGCAGGAGACCGGAACAGGGGGTCGAGCAGTACTTC. This encodes CASRRPEQGVEQYF.

This clonotype was counted between two and nine times. A junction boundary mismatches the germline segment, possibly from a read error. The CDR3 DNA is TGTGCTAGCAGCTTATCAGGGAACCAAGAGACCCAGTACTTC. Protein: CASSLSGNQETQYF. The V call is TRBV7-7, the J call TRBJ2-7; D possibly corresponds to TRBD1 (5 bases). With the DNA end fitting TRBJ2-5 better, the J assignment may be wrong. Germline assignment: CDR1 SSHAT and CDR2 FNYEAQ (reference sequence). This CDR3 region has 14 residues.

This clonotype showed up many times. With a much larger clone just one base away, this may be a read error. The chain recombines TRBV7-8 with TRBJ1-2; no reliable D call. Germline CDR1 reads SGHVS; CDR2 reads FQNEAQ. The length of the CDR3 is 13 residues. V lost 2 bases and J 8 bases, leaving 12 bases between the germline ends. DNA of the CDR3: TGTGCCAGCAGCTTAAGGGCTCGCGGGGGCTACACCTTC. As protein: CASSLRARGGYTF.

This clonotype came up many times. V is TRBV20-1 and J is TRBJ2-2; no definite D call. The CDR3 runs 15 residues. Germline CDR1 is DFQATT and CDR2 is SNEGSKA (reference sequence). V was trimmed by 3 bases and J by 1 base, leaving 12 bases between them. The CDR3 region has the DNA TGCAGTGCTAGGGCGGCTTCCAAGAACACCGGGGAGCTGTTTTTT. Protein: CSARAASKNTGELFF.

At least ten counts were recorded for this clonotype. This chain joins TRBV20-1 and TRBJ1-2; D possibly corresponds to TRBD1 (5 bases). The CDR3 contains 14 residues. Per the germline V gene, CDR1 is DFQATT and CDR2 is SNEGSKA (reference sequence). Trimming removed 1 base at V and 0 bases at J, with 9 bases between. CDR3 residues: CSARGGQTNYGYTF. The CDR3 nucleotides are TGCAGTGCTAGAGGGGGCCAGACTAACTATGGCTACACCTTC.

This clonotype was recorded a few times. The rearrangement joins TRBV19 to TRBJ2-5, with D maybe TRBD2 (5 bases). The CDR3 is made up of 13 amino acids. V was clipped by 7 bases and J by 1 base, with 10 bases between them. In germline, CDR1 is LNHDA, CDR2 SQIVND (reference sequence). The CDR3 DNA follows: TGTGCCAGTACGGGGAGCGTCCAAGAGACCCAGTACTTC. This encodes CASTGSVQETQYF.

V gene TRBV3-1 combines with J gene TRBJ1-6; D gene uncertain. V shed 0 bases and J shed 7 bases, with 10 bases lying between them. Germline CDR1 and CDR2: LGHDT and YNNKEL (reference sequence). The CDR3 is 15 residues long. The CDR3, as DNA: TGTGCCAGCAGCCAAGATATGGGGTGGAATTCACCCCTCCACTTT. It encodes CASSQDMGWNSPLHF. Based on the CDR3 plus reference TRBV3-1 and TRBJ1-6, the full variable domain is DTAVSQTPKYLVTQMGNDKSIKCEQNLGHDTMYWYKQDSKKFLKIMFSYNNKELIINETVPNRFSPKSPDKAHLNLHINSLELGDSAVYFCASSQDMGWNSPLHFGNGTRLTVT.

The chain links TRBV9 to TRBJ2-3; 12 bases are shared with TRBD2. Germline values: CDR1 SGDLS, CDR2 YYNGEE. The CDR3 extends over 18 amino acids. V lost 0 bases and J lost 6; bases outside the gene matches: 11. The DNA of the CDR3 is TGTGCCAGCAGCGTAGAGGGACTAGCGGGCCCTTCTTGGGATACGCAGTATTTT. Protein product: CASSVEGLAGPSWDTQYF.

This clonotype was observed many times. The J gene is TRBJ1-4, the V gene TRBV4-1; weak D call: TRBD1 (6 bases). Germline lookup yields CDR1 MGHRA and CDR2 YSYEKL. This CDR3 has 18 amino acids. Between the trimmed V and J ends, which lost 0 bases and 0 bases, there was a span of 14 bases. The chain's CDR3 is CASSQEWQGPATNEKLFF. CDR3 DNA: TGCGCCAGCAGCCAAGAATGGCAGGGGCCTGCAACTAATGAAAAACTGTTTTTT.

This clonotype has at least ten counts. V gene TRBV7-2 combines with J gene TRBJ2-6, with 7 bases matching TRBD1. The germline V gene has CDR1 SGHTA and CDR2 FQGNSA. The trim removed 5 bases at V and 0 bases at J, leaving 7 bases unmatched. This CDR3 is 17 amino acids long. CDR3 protein: CASSRDRAVSGANVLTF. CDR3 sequence (DNA): TGTGCCAGCAGCCGAGACAGGGCAGTCTCTGGGGCCAACGTCCTGACTTTC. Variable domain in full (rest from reference TRBV7-2 and TRBJ2-6): GAGVSQSPSNKVTEKGKDVELRCDPISGHTALYWYRQSLGQGLEFLIYFQGNSAPDKSGLPSDRFSAERTGGSVSTLTIQRTQQEDSAVYLCASSRDRAVSGANVLTFGAGSRLTVL.

This clonotype was detected many times. The V gene is TRBV15, the J gene TRBJ2-3, with D perhaps matching TRBD2 (6 bases). The germline V gene has CDR1 LNHNV and CDR2 YYDKDF (reference sequence). The CDR3 runs to 16 residues. Trimming took 8 bases from V and 1 from J, leaving 19 bases between them. The CDR3 loop is CATAPGDILRTDTQYF. CDR3 nucleotides: TGTGCCACCGCCCCGGGGGATATATTACGCACAGATACGCAGTATTTT.

The V call is TRBV27, the J call TRBJ1-2, with 10 nucleotides matching TRBD1. The V gene's germline CDR1 is MNHEY and CDR2 SMNVEV (reference sequence). This CDR3 has 15 amino acids. V was clipped by 4 bases and J by 3 bases; unmatched bases: 5. CDR3 amino acids: CASSSAGQGHYGYTF. DNA of the CDR3: TGTGCCAGCAGTTCCGCGGGACAGGGGCACTATGGCTACACCTTC.

Of note for this clonotype: A junction end diverges from the germline sequence, so it may reflect a read error. The CDR3 DNA is TGTGCCAGCAAAAAAGGACAGACTGGAAACACCACATATTTT. Its protein is CASKKGQTGNTTYF. The chain joins TRBV7-2 to TRBJ1-3; D may be TRBD1 (6 bases). From germline, CDR1 is SGHTA and CDR2 FQGNSA. The CDR3 runs to 14 residues.

The chain combines TRBV7-8 with TRBJ2-7, with a weak D call TRBD1 (6 bases). The CDR3 length is 12 residues. The ends were cut back, 8 bases at V and 3 bases at J, with 11 bases in the middle. Germline CDR1 reads SGHVS; CDR2 reads FQNEAQ. This chain's CDR3 is CASGKDSYEQYF. As DNA, the CDR3 is TGTGCCAGCGGGAAGGACAGCTACGAGCAGTACTTC.

In regard to this clonotype: A much larger clone sits a single nucleotide away, making a read error possible. V is TRBV20-1 and J is TRBJ1-6, with a tentative D call TRBD1 (5 bases). The CDR3 is made up of 16 amino acids. CDR1 and CDR2 from the germline V gene are DFQATT and SNEGSKA (reference sequence). CDR3 region: CSAGDRGGLFNSPLHF. The CDR3 region has the DNA TGCAGTGCTGGAGATCGGGGGGGACTATTCAATTCACCCCTCCACTTT.

Many counts were recorded for this clonotype. The V call is TRBV5-1, the J call TRBJ2-1; TRBD2 might be the D (7 bases). Germline CDR1 and CDR2: SGHRS and YFSETQ. The V and J ends lost 0 bases and 15 bases respectively, with 19 bases between them. This CDR3 contains 14 residues. The CDR3 nucleotides are TGCGCCAGCAGCTTGGATGGGGGGGCCTCTTTTCCGTTCTTC. Amino acids: CASSLDGGASFPFF.

This chain connects TRBV10-3 to TRBJ2-1; D perhaps matches TRBD1 (6 bases). The V end lost 4 bases, the J end lost 5 bases, and 9 bases lay between the germline ends. The CDR3 has 13 residues. Looked up from germline, CDR1 is ENHRY and CDR2 is SYGVKD. CDR3 in amino acids: CAISGTENNEQFF. The CDR3 DNA reads TGTGCCATCAGTGGGACAGAGAACAATGAGCAGTTCTTC.

Of note for this clonotype: Germline is not matched at one junction end, which may reflect a read error. This rearrangement joins TRBV20-1 to TRBJ2-5; the D gene is possibly TRBD2 (5 bases). Germline values: CDR1 DFQATT, CDR2 SNEGSKA (reference sequence). The CDR3 covers 12 residues. CDR3 protein: CRASSEQETQYF. CDR3 sequence (DNA): TGCAGGGCTAGTAGCGAACAAGAGACCCAGTACTTC.

This chain links TRBV20-1 with TRBJ1-2, with D unclear. The CDR3 contains 15 residues. The V end was cut by 1 base, the J end by 1 base, with 13 bases between. The V gene's germline CDR1 is DFQATT and CDR2 SNEGSKA (reference sequence). CDR3 coding DNA: TGCAGTGCTAGAGTGGCGGAAGGTAGTAACTATGGCTACACCTTC. Encoded protein: CSARVAEGSNYGYTF.

The chain links TRBV20-1 to TRBJ2-2; a possible D gene is TRBD2 (5 bases). Per the germline V gene, CDR1 is DFQATT and CDR2 is SNEGSKA (reference sequence). Deletions cut 1 base from V and 6 bases from J, with 12 bases between. The CDR3 runs to 14 residues. The CDR3 coding sequence is TGCAGTGCTAGAGGACTGGTGGGAGCCGGGGAGCTGTTTTTT. Its translation is CSARGLVGAGELFF.

This clonotype was detected only a few times. The V call is TRBV7-3, the J call TRBJ2-1, with 10 bases lining up with TRBD2. Germline-derived CDR1 and CDR2 are SGHTA and FQGTGA. V was clipped by 5 bases and J by 7 bases; unmatched bases: 11. The CDR3 consists of 16 residues. As DNA, the CDR3 is TGTGCCAGCAGCCCTCCGTGGGAGCGGGGGGGTAATGAGCAGTTCTTC. Its translation: CASSPPWERGGNEQFF. Drawing the rest from reference TRBV7-3 and TRBJ2-1, the complete variable domain is GAGVSQTPSNKVTEKGKYVELRCDPISGHTALYWYRQSLGQGPEFLIYFQGTGAADDSGLPNDRFFAVRPEGSVSTLKIQRTERGDSAVYLCASSPPWERGGNEQFFGPGTRLTVL.

This clonotype was observed many times. The chain couples TRBV9 to TRBJ2-5; TRBD2 matches at 7 bases. Trimming removed 8 bases from V and 7 bases from J; junction bases left unmatched: 11. Germline V gives CDR1 SGDLS, CDR2 YYNGEE. The CDR3 is made up of 13 amino acids. CDR3 sequence (DNA): TGTGCCAGTGCCGGGGGGAATCAGGGGACCCAGTACTTC. Translated, it gives CASAGGNQGTQYF.

This clonotype was seen ten or more times. V gene TRBV6-5 combines with J gene TRBJ2-3; no clear D. Looked up from germline, CDR1 is MNHEY and CDR2 is SVGAGI. The CDR3 contains 13 residues. V lost 7 bases, J lost 4 bases, and 12 bases lay in between. The CDR3 region has the DNA TGTGCCAGCATCCAGCCGGGTTCAGATACGCAGTATTTT. Translation gives CASIQPGSDTQYF.

This clonotype was seen once. Being one base from a much bigger clone, this may be a read error. The rearrangement links TRBV12-3 or TRBV12-4 to TRBJ2-7; D is unclear. V was clipped by 4 bases and J by 6 bases, with 13 bases between them. The CDR3 consists of 13 residues. The CDR3 is CASSSRRVGEQYF. CDR3 in DNA: TGTGCCAGCAGTTCGAGAAGGGTAGGCGAGCAGTACTTC.

This clonotype was seen ten or more times. This chain joins TRBV12-3 or TRBV12-4 and TRBJ2-3, with 9 positions matching TRBD2. The CDR3 length is 15 residues. Trimming took 3 bases from V and 4 from J; bases not matched to a gene: 5. DNA for the CDR3: TGTGCCAGCAGTTTTAATAGCGGGGGCGCAGATACGCAGTATTTT. Amino acid sequence: CASSFNSGGADTQYF.

This clonotype was recorded many times. The chain employs TRBV7-2 and TRBJ2-4; D may be TRBD1 (6 bases). Germline lookup yields CDR1 SGHTA and CDR2 FQGNSA. This CDR3 is built from 16 residues. With 1 base removed from V and 2 bases from J, the gap between germline ends came to 12 bases. For the CDR3, the DNA is TGTGCCAGCAGCTTAGGCGGAACAGGGCCCAAAAACATTCAGTACTTC. Translated, it gives CASSLGGTGPKNIQYF.

This clonotype was observed many times. The chain joins TRBV20-1 to TRBJ1-5, with a weak D call TRBD1 (6 bases). Germline CDR1 reads DFQATT; CDR2 reads SNEGSKA (reference sequence). CDR3 size: 13 residues. V lost 5 bases to trimming and J lost 2 bases, with 10 bases between them. CDR3 loop: CSAEGVGNQPQHF. The CDR3, as DNA: TGCAGTGCTGAGGGGGTGGGCAATCAGCCCCAGCATTTT.

This clonotype has just a few counts. J is TRBJ1-1 and V is TRBV5-5; 9 bases are a match to TRBD1. V lost 2 bases and J lost 6; bases outside the gene matches: 5. Germline lookup yields CDR1 SGHKS and CDR2 YYEKEE (reference sequence). This CDR3 comprises 14 residues. CDR3 nucleotides: TGTGCCAGCAGCTTAAGGACAGGGGTCCCTGAAGCTTTCTTT. Translating it yields CASSLRTGVPEAFF.